This TCR beta chain was retrieved from a study of blood T cell repertoires in COVID-19. Study-level information: Whether acute or convalescent, the COVID-19 samples came from the United States, Italy and Spain. T cells, B-cell-depleted T cells, or PBMCs provided the cDNA or gDNA that served as material.

Authors' processing steps: The authors estimated nucleated cell counts from reference gene primer amplification. The method was immunoSEQ multiplex PCR; TCRdb's version includes in-frame clones alone and lacks a portion of them. V, J and clone size derive from that table, while D and trimming were established from the DNA sequence. The data show around 120,000 clones, 86% seen once. J lost 7 bases, V lost 8 bases, and 19 bases had no gene match. Germline V gene sequence: CDR1 SGHAT, CDR2 FQNNGV. The CDR3 spans 16 residues. The receptor was derived from a man between 70 and 80 years old who had recovered from COVID-19. Sequencing was performed on peripheral blood. The V and J genes are TRBV11-2 and TRBJ2-5, with TRBD2 identical over 7 bases. CDR3 sequence: CASRPFASGGLRTQYF. In DNA form, the CDR3 reads TGTGCCAGCCGCCCGTTTGCTAGCGGAGGTCTTCGGACCCAGTACTTC.